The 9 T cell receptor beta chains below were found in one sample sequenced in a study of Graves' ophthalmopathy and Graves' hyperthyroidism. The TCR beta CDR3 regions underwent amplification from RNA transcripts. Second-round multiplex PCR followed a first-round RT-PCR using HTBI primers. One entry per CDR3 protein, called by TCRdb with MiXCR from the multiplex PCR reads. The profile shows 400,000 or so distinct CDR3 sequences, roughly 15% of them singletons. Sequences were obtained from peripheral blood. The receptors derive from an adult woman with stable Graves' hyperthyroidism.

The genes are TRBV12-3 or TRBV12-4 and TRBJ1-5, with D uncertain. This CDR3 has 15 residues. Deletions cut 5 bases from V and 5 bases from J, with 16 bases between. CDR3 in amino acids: CASSTGPWADQPQHF. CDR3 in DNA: TGTGCCAGCAGTACCGGGCCTTGGGCCGATCAGCCCCAGCATTTT.

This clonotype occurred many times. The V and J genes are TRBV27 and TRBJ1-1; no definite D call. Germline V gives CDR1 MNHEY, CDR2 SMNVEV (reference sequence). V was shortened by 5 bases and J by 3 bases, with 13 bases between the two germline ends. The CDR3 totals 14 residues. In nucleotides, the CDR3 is TGTGCCAGCAGTCCGGACCCCAAGTACACTGAAGCTTTCTTT. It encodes CASSPDPKYTEAFF.

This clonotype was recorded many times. This CDR3 is CASRITSGSTYEQYF. CDR3 bases: TGTGCCAGCAGGATTACTAGCGGGAGCACATACGAGCAGTACTTC. The rearrangement links TRBV27 to TRBJ2-7; 11 bases are a match to TRBD2. Germline assignment: CDR1 MNHEY and CDR2 SMNVEV (reference sequence). Trimming at V came to 6 bases and at J to 4 bases, leaving 8 bases not matched to a gene. The CDR3 length is 15 residues.

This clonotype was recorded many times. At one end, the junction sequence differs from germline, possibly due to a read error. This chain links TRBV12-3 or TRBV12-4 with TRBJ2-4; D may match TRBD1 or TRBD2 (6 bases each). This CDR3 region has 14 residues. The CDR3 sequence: CASSLGGIGNIKYF. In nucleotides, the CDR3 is TGTGCCAGCAGCCTAGGGGGGATTGGGAACATTAAGTACTTC.

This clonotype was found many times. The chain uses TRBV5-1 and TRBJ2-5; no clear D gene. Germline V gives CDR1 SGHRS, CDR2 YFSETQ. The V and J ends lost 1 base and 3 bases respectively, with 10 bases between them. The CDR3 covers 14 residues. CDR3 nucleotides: TGCGCCAGCAGCTTGAACCCCACAAAAGAGACCCAGTACTTC. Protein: CASSLNPTKETQYF.

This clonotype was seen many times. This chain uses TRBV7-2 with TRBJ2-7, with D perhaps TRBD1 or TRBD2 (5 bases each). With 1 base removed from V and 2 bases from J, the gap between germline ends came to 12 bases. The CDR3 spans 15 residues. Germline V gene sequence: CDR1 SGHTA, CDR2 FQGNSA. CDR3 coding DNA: TGTGCCAGCAGCTTAGTTGGGACGGTTACCTACGAGCAGTACTTC. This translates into CASSLVGTVTYEQYF.

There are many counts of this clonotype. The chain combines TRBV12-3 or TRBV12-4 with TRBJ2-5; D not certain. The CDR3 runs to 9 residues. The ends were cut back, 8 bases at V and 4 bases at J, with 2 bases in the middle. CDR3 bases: TGTGCCAGCGGAGAGACCCAGTACTTC. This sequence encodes CASGETQYF.

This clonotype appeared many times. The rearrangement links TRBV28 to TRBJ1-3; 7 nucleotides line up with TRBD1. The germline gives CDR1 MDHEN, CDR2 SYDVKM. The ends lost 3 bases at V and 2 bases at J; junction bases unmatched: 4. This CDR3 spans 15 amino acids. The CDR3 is CASSFPGGAGNTIYF. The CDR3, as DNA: TGTGCCAGCAGTTTCCCAGGGGGGGCTGGAAACACCATATATTTT.

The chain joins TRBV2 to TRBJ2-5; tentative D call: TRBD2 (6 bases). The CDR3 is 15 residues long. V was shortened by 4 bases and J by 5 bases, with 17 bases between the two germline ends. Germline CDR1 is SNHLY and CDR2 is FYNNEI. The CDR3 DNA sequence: TGTGCCAGCAGTGGCAATAGGAGGGGTCGGGAGACCCAGTACTTC. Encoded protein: CASSGNRRGRETQYF.